Here is one T cell receptor (beta chain) with its context. In the study's own analysis: Estimation of nucleated cell counts relied on the amplification of reference gene primers. The assay was immunoSEQ multiplex PCR, and TCRdb's table has in-frame clones only and misses some. V and J calls and clone size are those listed in that table; D and trimming were worked out from the DNA. The sample comprises 150,000 to 200,000 clones, about 88% of which are singletons, and about 6.5% rests with the top ten. CDR1 is SQVTM, CDR2 ANQGSEA, per germline. The CDR3 covers 16 residues. Unmatched junction bases numbered 12, after V lost 5 bases and J lost 4 bases. The sample is drawn from a study of blood T cell repertoires in COVID-19. Study overall: Nucleic acid was either cDNA or gDNA, and it came from T cells, B-cell-depleted T cells, or PBMCs.

The chain links TRBV29-1 to TRBJ2-7; 12 bases map to TRBD1. Sequences were obtained from peripheral blood. The sequence was obtained from an elderly woman in a cohort sampled during active or convalescent COVID-19. The CDR3 DNA reads as TGCAGCGTTTCTCCGGGACAGGGGGCGGATCTATACGAGCAGTACTTC. Encoded protein: CSVSPGQGADLYEQYF.